What follows are 23 T cell receptor beta chains derived from one specimen sequenced in a study of CD8 T cells in Susac syndrome. Random hexamers were used to reverse transcribe an amount of about 0.45 to 1 ug RNA. TCRdb reanalysed the immunoSEQ multiplex PCR reads using MiXCR and keeps one entry per CDR3 protein. Of some 260,000 distinct CDR3 sequences in the sample, around 93% are singletons; the top ten hold around 0.07%. Material: CD4+ T cells from PBMCs. All receptors derive from a human donor with multiple sclerosis.

V is TRBV7-9 and J is TRBJ2-3; perhaps TRBD2 as D (5 bases). Trimming took off 1 base at V and 2 bases at J, with 7 bases between the two ends. CDR3 length equals 14 residues. Germline CDR1 and CDR2: SEHNR and FQNEAQ (reference sequence). The CDR3 protein is CASSLERITDTQYF. The CDR3 nucleotides read TGTGCCAGCAGCTTAGAGCGGATCACAGATACGCAGTATTTT.

The CDR3 DNA sequence: TGCGCCAGCAGCTTAGGGACTAGCGGGAGAAACACAGATACGCAGTATTTT. This translates into CASSLGTSGRNTDTQYF. The genes are TRBV5-1 and TRBJ2-3, with TRBD2 matching 14 bases. The CDR3 consists of 17 residues. The trim removed 2 bases at V and 2 bases at J, leaving 4 bases unmatched. Looked up from germline, CDR1 is SGHRS and CDR2 is YFSETQ.

The chain combines TRBV30 with TRBJ2-1; 9 positions agree with TRBD2. The CDR3 covers 14 residues. The germline gives CDR1 GTSNPN, CDR2 SVGIG (reference sequence). V shed 3 bases and J 9 bases; nucleotides not matched to a gene: 9. The CDR3: CAWRRTSVDSEQFF. Here the CDR3 DNA reads TGTGCCTGGAGGAGGACTAGCGTCGACAGTGAGCAGTTCTTC. The full variable domain, completed using reference TRBV30 and TRBJ2-1, is SQTIHQWPATLVQPVGSPLSLECTVEGTSNPNLYWYRQAAGRGLQLLFYSVGIGQISSEVPQNLSASRPQDRQFILSSKKLLLSDSGFYLCAWRRTSVDSEQFFGPGTRLTVL.

DNA of the CDR3: TGCGCCAGCAGCAAACCGAAGGGAGGAGGCGAAGATGAGCAGTTCTTC. Amino acids: CASSKPKGGGEDEQFF. The chain carries TRBV5-1 and TRBJ2-1; the D gene is possibly TRBD2 (6 bases). Per the germline V gene, CDR1 is SGHRS and CDR2 is YFSETQ. The CDR3 totals 16 residues. The V end was cut by 4 bases, the J end by 8 bases, with 22 bases between.

The CDR3 region is CASSLGTSGTLTLNEQFF. The CDR3 DNA reads as TGTGCCAGCAGCTTGGGGACTAGCGGGACATTGACACTCAATGAGCAGTTCTTC. This chain joins TRBV5-8 and TRBJ2-1; 12 bases match TRBD2. This CDR3 is 18 amino acids long. Trimming cost V 0 bases and J 6 bases; bases outside gene matches: 10. The germline V gene encodes CDR1 SGHTS and CDR2 YDEGEE.

The rearrangement links TRBV28 to TRBJ2-7, with 7 bases lining up with TRBD2. The junction had 11 bases not matched to a gene; V was cut back by 7 bases and J by 2 bases. This CDR3 is built from 15 residues. Germline loops: CDR1 MDHEN, CDR2 SYDVKM. The CDR3: CASTPWEGRPYEQYF. In nucleotides, the CDR3 is TGTGCCAGCACCCCTTGGGAGGGGCGCCCCTACGAGCAGTACTTC.

The J gene is TRBJ1-2, the V gene TRBV25-1; 11 bases line up with TRBD1. The CDR3 has 16 amino acids. Germline-derived CDR1 and CDR2 are MGHDK and SYGVNS. J gave up 2 bases and V 3 bases, and 5 bases lay outside the gene matches. The CDR3 DNA is TGTGCCAGCAGTGATGGACAGGGGGCGAAGAACTATGGCTACACCTTC. Translated: CASSDGQGAKNYGYTF.

The chain recombines TRBV19 with TRBJ2-5; tentative D call: TRBD1 (6 bases). Trimming stripped 4 bases from V and 5 bases from J, with 14 bases between. The V gene's germline CDR1 is LNHDA and CDR2 SQIVND (reference sequence). This CDR3 is 14 amino acids long. The CDR3 reads CASSSNPGAETQYF. In nucleotides, the CDR3 is TGTGCCAGTAGTAGCAACCCAGGGGCTGAGACCCAGTACTTC. Filled out from reference TRBV19 and TRBJ2-5, the complete variable domain reads DGGITQSPKYLFRKEGQNVTLSCEQNLNHDAMYWYRQDPGQGLRLIYYSQIVNDFQKGDIAEGYSVSREKKESFPLTVTSAQKNPTAFYLCASSSNPGAETQYFGPGTRLLVL.

The chain employs TRBV12-3 or TRBV12-4 and TRBJ2-3, with TRBD1 matching over 7 bases. The CDR3 extends over 17 amino acids. The ends lost 5 bases at V and 1 base at J; junction bases unmatched: 12. This CDR3 is CASSARQGPSGTDTQYF. DNA of the CDR3: TGTGCCAGCAGTGCCCGACAGGGACCGTCGGGCACAGATACGCAGTATTTT.

This clonotype appeared a single time. The chain has TRBV19 and TRBJ2-2; the match to TRBD1 covers 11 bases. Unmatched junction bases numbered 7, after V lost 6 bases and J lost 4 bases. The CDR3 has 16 amino acids. Germline V gene sequence: CDR1 LNHDA, CDR2 SQIVND (reference sequence). The CDR3 here is CASRTTGTGGTGELFF. CDR3 nucleotides: TGTGCCAGTAGGACAACCGGGACAGGGGGCACCGGGGAGCTGTTTTTT.

This sequence joins TRBV6-2 or TRBV6-3 and TRBJ1-1; tentatively, D is TRBD1 (6 bases). The V gene lost 6 bases and the J gene lost 5 bases, with 16 bases spanning the gap. Germline CDR1 is MNHEY and CDR2 is SVGEGT. There are 14 residues in the CDR3. The CDR3, as DNA: TGTGCCAGCAGGAACGCAGGGGTAGAAACTGAAGCTTTCTTT. The encoded protein is CASRNAGVETEAFF.

The V call is TRBV7-3, the J call TRBJ1-2; TRBD1 is a possible D gene (5 bases). Germline V gene lookup returns CDR1 SGHTA and CDR2 FQGTGA. The length of the CDR3 is 16 residues. The V end lost 1 base, the J end lost 10 bases, and 22 bases lay between the germline ends. The CDR3 reads CASSLSTQPGQGDYTF. As DNA, the CDR3 is TGTGCCAGCAGCTTAAGTACCCAACCGGGTCAAGGGGACTACACCTTC. Together with reference TRBV7-3 and TRBJ1-2, the CDR3 gives the full variable domain: GAGVSQTPSNKVTEKGKYVELRCDPISGHTALYWYRQSLGQGPEFLIYFQGTGAADDSGLPNDRFFAVRPEGSVSTLKIQRTERGDSAVYLCASSLSTQPGQGDYTFGSGTRLTVV.

The genes are TRBV2 and TRBJ2-2; D is uncertain. The CDR3 length is 14 residues. The ends were cut back, 6 bases at V and 0 bases at J, with 8 bases in the middle. The germline gives CDR1 SNHLY, CDR2 FYNNEI. The CDR3 DNA is TGTGCCAGCAGGGAACAAGCGAACACCGGGGAGCTGTTTTTT. Protein sequence: CASREQANTGELFF.

The gene calls are TRBV27 and TRBJ2-2; 7 bases fit TRBD2. The length of the CDR3 is 15 residues. Trimming cost V 8 bases and J 1 base; bases outside gene matches: 7. Germline V gene lookup returns CDR1 MNHEY and CDR2 SMNVEV (reference sequence). CDR3 region: CASRRSGQNTGELFF. The DNA of the CDR3 is TGTGCCAGCCGACGTAGCGGGCAGAACACCGGGGAGCTGTTTTTT.

This clonotype has just one count. This rearrangement joins TRBV7-9 to TRBJ2-5; D remains unclear. Between the trimmed V and J ends, which lost 5 bases and 4 bases, there was a span of 14 bases. The CDR3 spans 14 residues. Germline V gives CDR1 SEHNR, CDR2 FQNEAQ (reference sequence). CDR3 in DNA: TGTGCCAGCAGCCCCCTCGCCTCGGCAGAGACCCAGTACTTC. Protein sequence: CASSPLASAETQYF.

The rearrangement uses TRBV5-1 and TRBJ2-3, with 9 bases matching TRBD2. J gave up 4 bases and V 1 base, and 7 bases lay outside the gene matches. Germline values: CDR1 SGHRS, CDR2 YFSETQ. The CDR3 extends over 16 amino acids. The CDR3 region has the DNA TGCGCCAGCAGCTTGAGTCAGCGGGGGGTCTCAGATACGCAGTATTTT. The encoded protein is CASSLSQRGVSDTQYF.

A note on this clonotype: At one of its ends the junction is not consistent with the germline gene, which may arise from a read error. This chain joins TRBV27 and TRBJ2-2; D not resolved. Germline V gene data show CDR1 as MNHEY and CDR2 as SMNVEV (reference sequence). CDR3 length: 14 residues. CDR3 coding DNA: TGTGCCAGTAGTTCTAGGGCCGGCACCGGGGAGCTGTTTTTT. Protein sequence: CASSSRAGTGELFF.

The V gene is TRBV24-1, the J gene TRBJ1-5; D is unresolved. V gave up 7 bases and J gave up 9 bases, with 12 bases separating them. Germline values: CDR1 KGHDR, CDR2 SFDVKD. The CDR3 totals 12 residues. The DNA for the CDR3 is TGTGCCACCAGGGGTTATAGCGGGCCCCAGCATTTT. Translating gives CATRGYSGPQHF.

This clonotype was seen once. The chain combines TRBV28 with TRBJ2-7; TRBD1 or TRBD2 may be the D gene (5 bases each). The CDR3 has 15 amino acids. Germline loops: CDR1 MDHEN, CDR2 SYDVKM. The ends were cut back, 3 bases at V and 4 bases at J, with 16 bases in the middle. The CDR3 loop is CASSFPGTVLYEQYF. The CDR3 bases are TGTGCCAGCAGTTTCCCCGGGACCGTGCTATACGAGCAGTACTTC.

The genes are TRBV5-6 and TRBJ2-5, with 9 positions matching TRBD2. The CDR3 runs 19 residues. Germline V gene sequence: CDR1 SGHDT, CDR2 YYEEEE. V was pared by 1 base and J by 1 base, with 14 bases of the junction left unmatched. The CDR3 DNA follows: TGTGCCAGCAGCTTGTGGGTAGCGGGAGTCCGTTCGTTCCAAGAGACCCAGTACTTC. This gives the protein CASSLWVAGVRSFQETQYF.

The chain couples TRBV4-1 to TRBJ1-1; 7 positions agree with TRBD1. V was pared by 1 base and J by 10 bases, with 9 bases of the junction left unmatched. Germline-derived CDR1 and CDR2 are MGHRA and YSYEKL. The CDR3 spans 14 residues. This CDR3 is CASSQVGQRRGAFF. For the CDR3, the DNA is TGCGCCAGCAGCCAAGTGGGACAGCGACGCGGAGCTTTCTTT.

CDR3 DNA: TGTGCCAGCAGCGCGGGACAGGGACACACTGAAGCTTTCTTT. Translating gives CASSAGQGHTEAFF. The gene calls are TRBV9 and TRBJ1-1; 9 nucleotides line up with TRBD1. Germline CDR1 reads SGDLS; CDR2 reads YYNGEE. After removal of 3 bases from V and 3 bases from J, the junction contained 3 bases not matched to a gene. The CDR3 runs to 14 residues.

The gene calls are TRBV27 and TRBJ2-7; TRBD2 might be the D (6 bases). CDR1 and CDR2 from the germline V gene are MNHEY and SMNVEV (reference sequence). V was clipped by 5 bases and J by 2 bases, with 13 bases between them. The CDR3 is 14 amino acids. CDR3 amino acids: CASSPAGRTYEQYF. CDR3 DNA sequence: TGTGCCAGCAGTCCCGCGGGACGGACCTACGAGCAGTACTTC.